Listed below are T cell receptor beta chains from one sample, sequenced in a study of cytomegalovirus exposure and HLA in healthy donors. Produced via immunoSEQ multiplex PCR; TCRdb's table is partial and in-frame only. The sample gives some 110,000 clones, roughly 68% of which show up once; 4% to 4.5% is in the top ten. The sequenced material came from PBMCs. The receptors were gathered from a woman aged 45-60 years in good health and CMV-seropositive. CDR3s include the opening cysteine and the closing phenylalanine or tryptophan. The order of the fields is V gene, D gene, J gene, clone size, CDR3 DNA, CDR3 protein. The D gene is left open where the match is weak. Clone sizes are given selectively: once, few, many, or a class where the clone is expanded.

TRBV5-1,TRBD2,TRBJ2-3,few,TGCGCCAGCAGCAGGACTAGCGGGAGCACAGATACGCAGTATTTT,CASSRTSGSTDTQYF
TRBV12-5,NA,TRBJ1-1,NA,TGTGCTAGTGGTCTCCAAAGGGGTGGCACTGAAGCTTTCTTT,CASGLQRGGTEAFF
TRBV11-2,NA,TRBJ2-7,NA,TGTGCCAGCAGCTTAGCGGGGGACGAGCAGTACTTC,CASSLAGDEQYF
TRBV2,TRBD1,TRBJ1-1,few,TGTGCCAGCAGAGCGGGACAGGGGCGAGCTTTCTTT,CASRAGQGRAFF
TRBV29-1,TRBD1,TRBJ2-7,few,TGCAGCGTTGAACGGGGGACAGGGCGGGAGCAGTACTTC,CSVERGTGREQYF
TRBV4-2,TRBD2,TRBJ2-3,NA,TGTGCCAGCAGCCAAAAAGCCCAGCTAGCGGGGGACGCAGATACGCAGTATTTT,CASSQKAQLAGDADTQYF
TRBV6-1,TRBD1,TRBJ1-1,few,TGTGCCAGCAGTGAAGCGATACCTAAGTGGGGACAGGGGTTAGAAAACACTGAAGCTTTCTTT,CASSEAIPKWGQGLENTEAFF
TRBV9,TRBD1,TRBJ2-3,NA,TGTGCCAGCAGCTTCGCACAGGGGGAGGATACGCAGTATTTT,CASSFAQGEDTQYF
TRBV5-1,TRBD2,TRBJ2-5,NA,TGCGCCAGCAGCTTCGCGGGGGGCAACCAAGAGACCCAGTACTTC,CASSFAGGNQETQYF
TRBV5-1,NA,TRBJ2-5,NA,TGCGCCAGCAGCTTGGGGCAGGGTCCTTGGGAGACCCAGTACTTC,CASSLGQGPWETQYF
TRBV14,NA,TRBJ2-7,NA,TGTGCCAGCAGCCAACAGGGTCGCCGGTACGAGCAGTACTTC,CASSQQGRRYEQYF
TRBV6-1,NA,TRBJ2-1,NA,TGTGCCAGCAGAGCGGTCGGTAGCTCCTACAATGAGCAGTTCTTC,CASRAVGSSYNEQFF
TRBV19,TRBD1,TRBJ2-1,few,TGTGCCAGTAGTAATTACCACAGGGGGGCCTACAATGAGCAGTTCTTC,CASSNYHRGAYNEQFF
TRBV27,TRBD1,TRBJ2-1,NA,TGTGCCAGCAGTCTACACCGGACAGGCATATCTTACAATGAGCAGTTCTTC,CASSLHRTGISYNEQFF
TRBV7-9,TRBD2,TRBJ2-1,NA,TGTGCCAGCAGCCCCGGGGCTAGCGGGGGGAGCTCCTACAATGAGCAGTTCTTC,CASSPGASGGSSYNEQFF
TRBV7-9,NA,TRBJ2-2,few,TGTGCCAGCAGGCGACAGGAGCCCGGGGAGCTGTTTTTT,CASRRQEPGELFF
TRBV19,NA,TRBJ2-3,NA,TGTGCCAGTAGTACTCAAATGTACAGGGCGGTGGGTACAGATACGCAGTATTTT,CASSTQMYRAVGTDTQYF
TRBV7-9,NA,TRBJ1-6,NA,TGTGCCAGCAGCTCGTCAGGGCAAGGTGGTTCACCCCTCCACTTT,CASSSSGQGGSPLHF
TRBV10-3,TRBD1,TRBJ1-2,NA,TGTGCCATCAGTGACCGGGACAGGGTGGATGGCTACACCTTC,CAISDRDRVDGYTF
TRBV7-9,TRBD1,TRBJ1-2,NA,TGTGCCAGCAGCCGTGGGACAGATGTTGGCTACACCTTC,CASSRGTDVGYTF
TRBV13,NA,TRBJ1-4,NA,TGTGCCAGCAGCTTAGTATCGGGGGTAACTAATGAAAAACTGTTTTTT,CASSLVSGVTNEKLFF
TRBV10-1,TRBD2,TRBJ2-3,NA,TGCGCCAGCAGTGAGGTAGCGGGGGGGATCAGCACAGATACGCAGTATTTT,CASSEVAGGISTDTQYF
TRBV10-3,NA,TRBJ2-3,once,TGTGCCATCAGGACTAGCACAGATACGCAGTATTTT,CAIRTSTDTQYF
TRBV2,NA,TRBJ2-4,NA,TGTGCCAGCACCCGACAGACCCTAAAGGAAAACATTCAGTACTTC,CASTRQTLKENIQYF
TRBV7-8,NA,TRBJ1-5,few,TGTGCCAGCAGCTCGGGACACAATCAGCCCCAGCATTTT,CASSSGHNQPQHF
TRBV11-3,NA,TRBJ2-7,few,TGTGCCAGCAGCTTCGACAGGAGGTTCTACGAGCAGTACTTC,CASSFDRRFYEQYF
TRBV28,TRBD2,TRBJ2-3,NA,TGTGCCAGCAGTTTAGGGGGGGAGTTAATAGATACGCAGTATTTT,CASSLGGELIDTQYF
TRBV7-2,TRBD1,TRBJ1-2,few,TGTGCCAGCAGCCTGGGACAGACCTATGGCTACACCTTC,CASSLGQTYGYTF
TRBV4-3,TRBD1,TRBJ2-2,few,TGCGCCAGCAGCCAAGATGGGGGACAGTTCACCGGGGAGCTGTTTTTT,CASSQDGGQFTGELFF
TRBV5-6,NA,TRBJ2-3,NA,TGTGCCAGCAGCCCCTCCCCAGATACGCAGTATTTT,CASSPSPDTQYF
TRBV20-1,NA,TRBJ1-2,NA,TGCAGTGCTAGAGACCAACAGGCCTACACCTTC,CSARDQQAYTF
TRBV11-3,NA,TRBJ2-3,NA,TGTGCCAGCAGCTTAGGCCCGAGACTAGGGGGGGTCACAGATACGCAGTATTTT,CASSLGPRLGGVTDTQYF
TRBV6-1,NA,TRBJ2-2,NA,TGTGCCAGCGGGATTGACTACTCGACCGGGGAGCTGTTTTTT,CASGIDYSTGELFF
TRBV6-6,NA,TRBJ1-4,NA,TGTGCCAGCAGTGGATGGCAGGGTAGCAATGAAAAACTGTTTTTT,CASSGWQGSNEKLFF